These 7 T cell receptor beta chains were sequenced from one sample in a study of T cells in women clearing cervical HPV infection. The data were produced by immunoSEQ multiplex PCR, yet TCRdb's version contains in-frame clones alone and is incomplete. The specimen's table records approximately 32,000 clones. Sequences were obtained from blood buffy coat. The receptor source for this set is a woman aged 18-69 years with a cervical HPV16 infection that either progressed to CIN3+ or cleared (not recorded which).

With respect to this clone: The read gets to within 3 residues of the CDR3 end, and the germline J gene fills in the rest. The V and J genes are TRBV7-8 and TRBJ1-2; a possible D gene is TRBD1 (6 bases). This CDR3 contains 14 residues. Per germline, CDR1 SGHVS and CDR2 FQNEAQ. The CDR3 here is CASSWGRGSYEYTF. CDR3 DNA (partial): TGTGCCAGCAGTTGGGGGCGGGGGAGCTACGAG.

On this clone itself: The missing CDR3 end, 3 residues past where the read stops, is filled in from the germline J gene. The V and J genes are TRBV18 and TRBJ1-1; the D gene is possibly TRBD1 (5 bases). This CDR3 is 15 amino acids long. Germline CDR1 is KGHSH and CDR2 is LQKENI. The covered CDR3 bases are TGTGCCAGCTCACCACCGATGGTACAGGCCTACGAG. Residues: CASSPPMVQAYE. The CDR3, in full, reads CASSPPMVQAYEAFF. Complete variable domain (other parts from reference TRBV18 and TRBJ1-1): NAGVMQNPRHLVRRRGQEARLRCSPMKGHSHVYWYRQLPEEGLKFMVYLQKENIIDESGMPKERFSAEFPKEGPSILRIQQVVRGDSAAYFCASSPPMVQAYEAFFGQGTRLTVV.

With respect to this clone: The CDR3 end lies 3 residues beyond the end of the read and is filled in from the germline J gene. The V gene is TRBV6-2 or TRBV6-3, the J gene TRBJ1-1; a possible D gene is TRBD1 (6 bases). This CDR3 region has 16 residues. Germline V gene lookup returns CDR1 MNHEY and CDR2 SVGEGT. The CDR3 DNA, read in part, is TGTGCCAGCAGTTACTCGTCGGGGGGGCCCAAAAACATT. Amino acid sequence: CASSYSSGGPKNI. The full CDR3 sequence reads CASSYSSGGPKNIAFF.

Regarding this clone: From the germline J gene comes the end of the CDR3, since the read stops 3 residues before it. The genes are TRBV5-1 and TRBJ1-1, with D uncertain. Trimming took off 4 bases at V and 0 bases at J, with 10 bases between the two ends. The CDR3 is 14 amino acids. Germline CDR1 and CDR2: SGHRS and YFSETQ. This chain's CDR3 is CASSTRVMNTEAFF. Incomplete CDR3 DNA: TGCGCCAGCAGCACCCGGGTTATGAACACTGAA.

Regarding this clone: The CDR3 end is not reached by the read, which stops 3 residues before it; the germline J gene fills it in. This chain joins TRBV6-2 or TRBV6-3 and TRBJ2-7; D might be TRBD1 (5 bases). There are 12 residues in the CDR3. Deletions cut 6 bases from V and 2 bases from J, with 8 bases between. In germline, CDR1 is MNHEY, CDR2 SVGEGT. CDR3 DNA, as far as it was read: TGTGCCAGCAGAGACAGAGCCTACGAG. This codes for CASRDRAYE. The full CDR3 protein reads CASRDRAYEQYF.

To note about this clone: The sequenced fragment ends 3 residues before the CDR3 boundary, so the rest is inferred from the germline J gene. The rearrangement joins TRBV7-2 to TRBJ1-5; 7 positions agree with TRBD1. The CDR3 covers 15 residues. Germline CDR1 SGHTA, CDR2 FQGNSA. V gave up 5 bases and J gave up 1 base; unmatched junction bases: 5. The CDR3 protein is CASSPQGTSNQPQHF. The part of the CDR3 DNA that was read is TGTGCCAGCAGCCCACAGGGGACGAGCAATCAGCCC.

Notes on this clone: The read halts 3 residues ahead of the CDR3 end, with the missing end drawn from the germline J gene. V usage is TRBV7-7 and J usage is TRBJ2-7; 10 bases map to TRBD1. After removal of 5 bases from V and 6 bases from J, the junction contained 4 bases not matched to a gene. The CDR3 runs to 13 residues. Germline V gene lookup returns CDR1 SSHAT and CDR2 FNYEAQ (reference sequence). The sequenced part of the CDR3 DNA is TGTGCCAGCAGCCCGGACAGGGGGGCCGAG. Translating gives CASSPDRGAE. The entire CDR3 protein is CASSPDRGAEQYF.